This T cell receptor (beta chain) originates from a study of blood T cells in healthy people across ages. Points from the study as a whole: Considered underestimates were the diversity estimates obtained from one million T cells. Whereas aged donors had fewer naive CD4+ cells, long-lived donors had more of them and higher diversity.

This clonotype has just one count. Its antigen is as yet unknown. V dropped 6 bases and J dropped 10; count of bases not matched to a gene: 9. The V gene's germline CDR1 is MNHEY and CDR2 SVGEGT. The CDR3 extends over 15 amino acids. The authors ran a second PCR of about 6 to 11 cycles using a sample-barcoded 5' primer and a J-beta primer mix. Carrying 12 random nucleotides, a template-switch adaptor labeled each individual cDNA molecule. TCRdb reprocessed the 5' RACE reads with MiXCR, giving one entry per CDR3 protein. The sample carries some 1.4 million distinct CDR3 sequences, 42% recorded once. In each sample, at least 6.5 million PBMCs were isolated.

The material sequenced was blood. The clonotype originates from a woman under 30 in good health. This chain links TRBV6-2 or TRBV6-3 with TRBJ2-1, with TRBD2 matching over 13 bases. The chain's CDR3 is CASSHGTSGVWEQFF. For the CDR3, the DNA is TGTGCCAGCAGCCACGGGACTAGCGGGGTCTGGGAGCAGTTCTTC.